The 18 T cell receptor beta chains below all came from one sample that was sequenced in a study of blood T cell repertoires in COVID-19. Some clones are missing from TCRdb's copy, which holds only in-frame ones; the method was immunoSEQ multiplex PCR. The sample records 300,000 or so clones, roughly 84% being singletons. What was sequenced was peripheral blood. The origin of the receptors is a man aged 50 to 59 with active or convalescent COVID-19.

The chain is built from TRBV15 and TRBJ2-3; D is unclear. From germline, CDR1 is LNHNV and CDR2 YYDKDF (reference sequence). This CDR3 contains 13 residues. Deletions cut 0 bases from V and 4 bases from J, with 5 bases between. CDR3 region: CATSRDLPDTQYF. The CDR3 nucleotides read TGTGCCACCAGCAGAGATCTCCCAGATACGCAGTATTTT.

The CDR3, as DNA: TGTGCCAGCAGCTCCAGCGCCGGGGCAACTAATGAAAAACTGTTTTTT. It is translated as CASSSSAGATNEKLFF. The V gene is TRBV5-4, the J gene TRBJ1-4; D is uncertain. Per germline, CDR1 SGHNT and CDR2 YYREEE (reference sequence). Trimming took 3 bases from V and 0 from J, leaving 12 bases between them. CDR3 length: 16 residues.

V gene TRBV9 combines with J gene TRBJ2-2; D is uncertain. V was clipped by 2 bases and J by 7 bases, with 9 bases between them. CDR3 size: 13 residues. The germline gives CDR1 SGDLS, CDR2 YYNGEE. CDR3 sequence: CASSVRPSGELFF. CDR3 nucleotides: TGTGCCAGCAGCGTCCGCCCGAGCGGGGAGCTGTTTTTT.

The rearrangement uses TRBV12-3 or TRBV12-4 and TRBJ1-2; D gene ambiguous. There are 11 residues in the CDR3. Between the trimmed V and J ends, which lost 5 bases and 9 bases, there was a span of 10 bases. The CDR3 DNA sequence: TGTGCCAGCAGTATTTCGGGTAGCTACACCTTC. The encoded protein is CASSISGSYTF.

The gene calls are TRBV7-8 and TRBJ1-4; a weak D match, TRBD1 (6 bases). CDR3 length equals 14 residues. Germline-derived CDR1 and CDR2 are SGHVS and FQNEAQ. V was shortened by 5 bases and J by 15 bases, with 22 bases between the two germline ends. CDR3 region: CASSRANRDTDVFF. In DNA, the CDR3 is TGTGCCAGCAGCCGGGCCAACCGGGACACAGATGTGTTTTTT. Looking up the rest from reference TRBV7-8 and TRBJ1-4 gives the full variable domain: GAGVSQSPRYKVAKRGQDVALRCDPISGHVSLFWYQQALGQGPEFLTYFQNEAQLDKSGLPSDRFFAERPEGSVSTLKIQRTQQEDSAVYLCASSRANRDTDVFFGSGTQLSVL.

This clone was detected once. This chain uses TRBV28 with TRBJ2-7; D remains ambiguous. The V and J ends lost 5 bases and 4 bases respectively, with 15 bases between them. This CDR3 is built from 14 residues. The germline V gene encodes CDR1 MDHEN and CDR2 SYDVKM. CDR3 loop: CASSPPNSGYEQYF. DNA of the CDR3: TGTGCCAGCAGTCCCCCGAACAGTGGGTACGAGCAGTACTTC.

This clone showed up just a few times. The chain has TRBV7-9 and TRBJ2-5; TRBD2 agrees at 14 bases. J was trimmed by 5 bases and V by 5 bases; bases with no gene match: 10. CDR1 is SEHNR, CDR2 FQNEAQ, per germline (reference sequence). There are 17 residues in the CDR3. The chain's CDR3 is CASSPGTSGSLSETQYF. The CDR3 DNA is TGTGCCAGCAGCCCCGGGACTAGCGGGAGTTTGTCGGAGACCCAGTACTTC. The whole variable domain, filled in from reference TRBV7-9 and TRBJ2-5, reads DTGVSQNPRHKITKRGQNVTFRCDPISEHNRLYWYRQTLGQGPEFLTYFQNEAQLEKSRLLSDRFSAERPKGSFSTLEIQRTEQGDSAMYLCASSPGTSGSLSETQYFGPGTRLLVL.

The rearrangement uses TRBV28 and TRBJ2-3; TRBD2 matches 7 bases. In germline, CDR1 is MDHEN, CDR2 SYDVKM. Unmatched junction bases numbered 11, after V lost 7 bases and J lost 4 bases. CDR3 length equals 15 residues. CDR3 DNA sequence: TGTGCCAGCACCGAGCACGGGGGGACCGCAGATACGCAGTATTTT. Translated, it gives CASTEHGGTADTQYF.

This chain connects TRBV6-2 or TRBV6-3 to TRBJ1-2, with TRBD1 identical over 9 bases. CDR3 size: 15 residues. Unmatched junction bases numbered 3, after V lost 0 bases and J lost 4 bases. The germline V gene has CDR1 MNHEY and CDR2 SVGEGT. The CDR3 loop is CASSYSAQGAYGYTF. The CDR3 nucleotides are TGTGCCAGCAGTTACTCTGCACAGGGGGCCTATGGCTACACCTTC.

V gene TRBV30 combines with J gene TRBJ1-2; 9 positions match TRBD1. The CDR3 extends over 16 amino acids. Unmatched junction bases numbered 14, after V lost 2 bases and J lost 7 bases. Germline lookup yields CDR1 GTSNPN and CDR2 SVGIG (reference sequence). The CDR3 bases are TGTGCCTGGAGTCCACCTCAGAGGGACAGGGTCGCTGGCTACACCTTC. It specifies CAWSPPQRDRVAGYTF.

V usage is TRBV18 and J usage is TRBJ2-1; TRBD2 agrees at 8 bases. The V gene's germline CDR1 is KGHSH and CDR2 LQKENI. V lost 3 bases to trimming and J lost 4 bases; unmatched junction nucleotides: 5. CDR3 length equals 15 residues. The CDR3 loop is CASSPGAGEYNEQFF. As DNA, the CDR3 is TGTGCCAGCTCACCGGGAGCGGGAGAGTACAATGAGCAGTTCTTC. The variable domain in full, completed from reference TRBV18 and TRBJ2-1, reads NAGVMQNPRHLVRRRGQEARLRCSPMKGHSHVYWYRQLPEEGLKFMVYLQKENIIDESGMPKERFSAEFPKEGPSILRIQQVVRGDSAAYFCASSPGAGEYNEQFFGPGTRLTVL.

This clone was counted a single time. V and J are TRBV18 and TRBJ2-1, with 7 bases lining up with TRBD2. Germline V gene data show CDR1 as KGHSH and CDR2 as LQKENI. Trimming removed 1 base from V and 7 bases from J; junction bases left unmatched: 13. The CDR3 length is 17 residues. CDR3: CASSPQKGLPSENEQFF. In DNA, the CDR3 is TGTGCCAGCTCACCACAAAAGGGACTACCATCTGAGAATGAGCAGTTCTTC.

This chain joins TRBV6-6 and TRBJ1-1; maybe TRBD1 (6 bases). The CDR3 extends over 12 amino acids. Germline V CDR1 and CDR2: MNHNY, SVGAGI (reference sequence). V lost 4 bases and J lost 11, with 14 bases in between. In nucleotides, the CDR3 is TGTGCCAGCAGTTTTGATCGGGGGGCTGCTTTCTTT. Translated: CASSFDRGAAFF.

This rearrangement joins TRBV28 to TRBJ2-1, with TRBD2 identical over 8 bases. There are 16 residues in the CDR3. V lost 3 bases to trimming and J lost 7 bases; unmatched junction nucleotides: 11. Germline CDR1 is MDHEN and CDR2 is SYDVKM. The CDR3 bases are TGTGCCAGCAGTTTTTTGGCGGGAGGATGGGTGAATGAGCAGTTCTTC. Its protein product is CASSFLAGGWVNEQFF. The whole variable domain, filled in from reference TRBV28 and TRBJ2-1, reads DVKVTQSSRYLVKRTGEKVFLECVQDMDHENMFWYRQDPGLGLRLIYFSYDVKMKEKGDIPEGYSVSREKKERFSLILESASTNQTSMYLCASSFLAGGWVNEQFFGPGTRLTVL.

The gene calls are TRBV9 and TRBJ2-5; tentatively, D is TRBD1 (5 bases). From germline, CDR1 is SGDLS and CDR2 YYNGEE. The length of the CDR3 is 16 residues. V was clipped by 0 bases and J by 3 bases, with 15 bases between them. The CDR3 sequence: CASSVGGANYKETQYF. CDR3 sequence (DNA): TGTGCCAGCAGCGTAGGGGGCGCCAATTATAAAGAGACCCAGTACTTC.

The rearrangement links TRBV9 to TRBJ2-2; 13 nucleotides match TRBD2. Unmatched junction bases numbered 10, after V lost 4 bases and J lost 7 bases. This CDR3 spans 17 amino acids. Germline V gene lookup returns CDR1 SGDLS and CDR2 YYNGEE. The CDR3 reads CASSSRRLAGGGGELFF. The CDR3 region has the DNA TGTGCCAGCAGCTCACGAAGACTAGCGGGAGGTGGCGGGGAGCTGTTTTTT.

The chain joins TRBV5-1 to TRBJ2-7; TRBD1 might be the D (6 bases). Germline CDR1 SGHRS, CDR2 YFSETQ. The V gene lost 4 bases and the J gene lost 4 bases, with 12 bases spanning the gap. The CDR3 has 13 residues. The CDR3 reads CASSKGQHYEQYF. The CDR3 DNA follows: TGCGCCAGCAGCAAAGGACAGCATTACGAGCAGTACTTC.

The chain employs TRBV15 and TRBJ1-5, with 7 bases that match TRBD1. Germline CDR1 and CDR2: LNHNV and YYDKDF (reference sequence). The CDR3 runs to 15 residues. Losses at the gene ends were 3 bases for V and 9 bases for J; bases not matched to a gene: 11. The CDR3 is CATSRSAGGFSPQHF. DNA of the CDR3: TGTGCCACCAGCAGGTCGGCAGGGGGGTTCTCGCCCCAGCATTTT.